The clone carrying this T cell receptor (beta chain) was observed a few times. Antigen unknown. TCR alpha and TCR beta cDNA libraries carrying sample barcodes and UMIs came from 5'RACE with constant-segment primers. In TCRdb, the 5' RACE reads were re-called with MiXCR into one record per CDR3 protein. Of about 340,000 distinct CDR3 sequences detected, approximately 16% appear once; the ten largest clones hold about a fifth. These data come from a study of T-cell memory formation after mild COVID-19. Study at large: Clusters of TCRs were largely donor specific. Study results and caveats: Memory cells collected pre-infection included some clones that later responded, suggesting cross-reactive memory joined. There was a balanced CD4/CD8 profile in clones contracting day 15 to 85, and later expanders leaned CD4+.

This TCR was recovered from a man aged 18 to 30 who had mild COVID-19 (a few samples of this study predate the infection). Cell type and time point are not known. Sample: PBMCs or a T cell subset sorted from them (not recorded which).

The CDR3 DNA reads TGTGCCAGCAGCTTAGCGGCGGATGAAGCTTTCTTT. Protein sequence: CASSLAADEAFF. V is TRBV7-9 and J is TRBJ1-1; unclear D gene. Germline V CDR1 and CDR2: SEHNR, FQNEAQ (reference sequence). The CDR3 runs to 12 residues. The V and J ends lost 0 bases and 7 bases respectively, with 6 bases between them.